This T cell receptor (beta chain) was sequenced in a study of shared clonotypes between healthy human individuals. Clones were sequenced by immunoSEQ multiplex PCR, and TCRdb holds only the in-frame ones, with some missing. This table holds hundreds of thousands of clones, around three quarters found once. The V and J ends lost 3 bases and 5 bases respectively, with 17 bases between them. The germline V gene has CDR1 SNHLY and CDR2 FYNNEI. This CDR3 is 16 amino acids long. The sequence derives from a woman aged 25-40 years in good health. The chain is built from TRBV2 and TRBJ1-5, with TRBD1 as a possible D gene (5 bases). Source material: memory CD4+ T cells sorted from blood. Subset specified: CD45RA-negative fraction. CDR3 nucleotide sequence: TGTGCCAGCAGTGACGGTGGCAGGGTCTCAGATCAGCCCCAGCATTTT. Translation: CASSDGGRVSDQPQHF.